This T cell receptor beta chain came from a study of T cells expressing NK-cell markers. TCRdb reprocessed the 5' RACE reads; each CDR3 protein has one entry and no DNA is given. The repertoire table contains roughly 170,000 distinct CDR3 sequences. The CDR3 totals 18 residues. Germline-derived CDR1 and CDR2 are GTSNPN and SVGIG (reference sequence). This TCR derives from a woman aged 18-70 years in good health. Sequences were obtained from blood T cells: a sorted CD56 or NKG2C T cell subset, CD4+ or CD8+ T cells, or bulk PBMC T cells (not recorded which). V is TRBV30 and J is TRBJ1-6; TCRdb's D call of TRBD1 is untestable without DNA. The CDR3 sequence is CAWTRVNAGGPSNSPLHF.